This TCR beta chain derives from a study of T cell repertoires in cytomegalovirus infection. Points on this clonotype: Its cognate antigen is unknown.

CDR3 length: 16 residues. Germline V gene sequence: CDR1 MGHRA, CDR2 YSYEKL. The junction had 6 bases not matched to a gene; V was cut back by 3 bases and J by 0 bases. A single record per CDR3 protein comes from TCRdb applying MiXCR to the reads. The data show 900,000 to 950,000 distinct CDR3 sequences, 31% seen once. The receptor was isolated from a human donor in good health (CMV status not recorded). Some clones in this sample may be carry-over from other donors' samples. This rearrangement joins TRBV4-1 to TRBJ2-3, with TRBD1 matching 7 bases. This specimen was cultured CD8+ T cells from PBMCs, taken from culture after CMV antigen stimulation. As DNA, the CDR3 is TGCGCCAGCAGCCAGCAGGGGGTCACTAGCACAGATACGCAGTATTTT. This codes for CASSQQGVTSTDTQYF.